A single sample is the source of the 19 T cell receptor beta chains below, sequenced in a study of blood T cell repertoires in COVID-19. Produced via immunoSEQ multiplex PCR; TCRdb's table is partial and in-frame only. The table shows some 150,000 clones, with around 85% occurring only once. Sequencing input: peripheral blood. The receptors were gathered from a woman aged 55 to 70 with acute or convalescent COVID-19.

The chain uses TRBV5-6 and TRBJ1-1, with 8 bases identical to TRBD1. The V segment lost 1 base and the J segment 4 bases; nucleotides outside the gene matches: 9. CDR1 is SGHDT, CDR2 YYEEEE, per germline. There are 16 residues in the CDR3. The DNA for the CDR3 is TGTGCCAGCAGCTTGTTACAGGGGGTCATCGGCACTGAAGCTTTCTTT. Translating gives CASSLLQGVIGTEAFF.

The V call is TRBV9, the J call TRBJ1-2; a possible D gene is TRBD1 (6 bases). V was shortened by 3 bases and J by 7 bases, with 16 bases between the two germline ends. The length of the CDR3 is 14 residues. The germline gives CDR1 SGDLS, CDR2 YYNGEE. The CDR3 DNA follows: TGTGCCAGCAGCGCCCGGCTTCAAGGGGGTGGCTACACCTTC. Translating gives CASSARLQGGGYTF.

This sequence joins TRBV30 and TRBJ1-6; tentative D call: TRBD1 (6 bases). This CDR3 is built from 12 residues. Trimming shortened V by 5 bases and J by 7 bases, and 9 bases separated the two germline ends. Germline CDR1 GTSNPN, CDR2 SVGIG (reference sequence). The CDR3 loop reads CAWGGQNSPLHF. CDR3 coding DNA: TGTGCCTGGGGGGGGCAGAATTCACCCCTCCACTTT.

The chain carries TRBV6-5 and TRBJ1-2, with 8 bases fitting TRBD1. The length of the CDR3 is 15 residues. Trimming took 6 bases from V and 1 from J; bases not matched to a gene: 7. CDR1 is MNHEY, CDR2 SVGAGI, per germline. CDR3 sequence reads: CASSRTRGLNYGYTF. CDR3 nucleotides: TGTGCCAGCAGCCGCACCAGGGGGCTTAACTATGGCTACACCTTC.

The chain couples TRBV6-5 to TRBJ2-5; perhaps TRBD1 as D (6 bases). Looked up from germline, CDR1 is MNHEY and CDR2 is SVGAGI. The CDR3 spans 14 residues. Trimming stripped 6 bases from V and 1 base from J, with 12 bases between. CDR3: CASSLNRAQETQYF. CDR3 coding DNA: TGTGCCAGCAGCCTCAACAGGGCCCAAGAGACCCAGTACTTC.

This clone was counted a single time. The chain recombines TRBV4-1 with TRBJ2-7; 7 nucleotides align to TRBD2. Losses at the gene ends were 0 bases for V and 3 bases for J; bases not matched to a gene: 5. Germline V lookup: CDR1 MGHRA, CDR2 YSYEKL. This CDR3 spans 15 amino acids. The CDR3 reads CASSQDQRGIYEQYF. The DNA of the CDR3 is TGCGCCAGCAGCCAAGATCAGCGGGGTATCTACGAGCAGTACTTC.

This clone has a handful of counts. The chain has TRBV20-1 and TRBJ2-1; no definite D call. V lost 5 bases and J lost 5, with 7 bases in between. The length of the CDR3 is 11 residues. The germline V gene encodes CDR1 DFQATT and CDR2 SNEGSKA (reference sequence). The CDR3 coding sequence is TGCAGTGCTGAGGTCCACAATGAGCAGTTCTTC. Translated, it gives CSAEVHNEQFF.

This rearrangement joins TRBV6-5 to TRBJ1-5, with a possible D match to TRBD1 (5 bases). The CDR3 extends over 14 amino acids. CDR1 MNHEY and CDR2 SVGAGI come from the germline V gene. V lost 6 bases and J lost 4, with 13 bases in between. CDR3 protein: CASSGGGGNQPQHF. The CDR3 nucleotides are TGTGCCAGCAGCGGCGGGGGAGGGAATCAGCCCCAGCATTTT.

The gene calls are TRBV18 and TRBJ1-1; no clear D gene. Trimming shortened V by 3 bases and J by 3 bases, and 8 bases separated the two germline ends. In germline, CDR1 is KGHSH, CDR2 LQKENI. This CDR3 is 13 amino acids long. The CDR3 DNA is TGTGCCAGCTCACCTATCATAGACACTGAAGCTTTCTTT. Amino acid sequence: CASSPIIDTEAFF.

The chain recombines TRBV7-2 with TRBJ2-7; D is perhaps TRBD2 (6 bases). This CDR3 is built from 15 residues. Per germline, CDR1 SGHTA and CDR2 FQGNSA. V was trimmed by 1 base and J by 1 base, leaving 11 bases between them. This CDR3 reads CASSLGGVASYEQYF. The DNA for the CDR3 is TGTGCCAGCAGCTTAGGCGGGGTGGCGTCCTACGAGCAGTACTTC.

The CDR3 spells CASARTGGGSPLHF. The CDR3 DNA reads TGTGCTAGTGCTCGGACAGGGGGAGGATCACCCCTCCACTTT. This chain uses TRBV12-5 with TRBJ1-6; 10 bases align to TRBD1. The CDR3 is 14 residues long. Looked up from germline, CDR1 is LGHNT and CDR2 is FRNRAP. Unmatched junction bases numbered 7, after V lost 7 bases and J lost 10 bases.

The chain joins TRBV2 to TRBJ1-5; 7 nucleotides line up with TRBD1. This CDR3 has 13 residues. The V gene's germline CDR1 is SNHLY and CDR2 FYNNEI. V lost 7 bases to trimming and J lost 5 bases; unmatched junction nucleotides: 5. CDR3 sequence reads: CASTGQVHQPQHF. The CDR3 coding sequence is TGTGCCAGCACTGGACAGGTACATCAGCCCCAGCATTTT.

This clone was counted only a few times. The gene calls are TRBV7-3 and TRBJ1-6; perhaps TRBD1 as D (5 bases). CDR1 and CDR2 (germline): SGHTA, FQGTGA. The CDR3 is made up of 13 amino acids. V was trimmed by 0 bases and J by 15 bases, leaving 12 bases between them. CDR3 in DNA: TGTGCCAGCAGCTTAACGCAAGGGGTCCGCCTCCACTTT. Its protein product is CASSLTQGVRLHF.

The V and J genes are TRBV28 and TRBJ1-1, with a possible D match to TRBD1 (5 bases). Between the trimmed V and J ends, which lost 2 bases and 4 bases, there was a span of 8 bases. The CDR3 runs 13 residues. Germline V gene lookup returns CDR1 MDHEN and CDR2 SYDVKM. For the CDR3, the DNA is TGTGCCAGCAGTTTAGGCGGGGGCACTGAAGCTTTCTTT. Translation: CASSLGGGTEAFF.

This rearrangement joins TRBV7-2 to TRBJ1-6, with a possible D match to TRBD1 (5 bases). V lost 4 bases to trimming and J lost 6 bases, with 10 bases between them. This CDR3 is 14 amino acids long. Germline values: CDR1 SGHTA, CDR2 FQGNSA. The CDR3 coding sequence is TGTGCCAGCAGCTACGACAGCAGTAATTCACCCCTCCACTTT. It encodes CASSYDSSNSPLHF.

The rearrangement links TRBV11-1 to TRBJ1-2; D is unresolved. Trimming cost V 2 bases and J 2 bases, with 9 bases left between them. Germline lookup yields CDR1 SGHAT and CDR2 FQDESV (reference sequence). There are 14 residues in the CDR3. The CDR3 DNA reads as TGTGCCAGCAGCTTAAACCGGCGGAACTATGGCTACACCTTC. It is translated as CASSLNRRNYGYTF.

The sample holds a few counts of this clone. The chain joins TRBV29-1 to TRBJ1-2; D gene ambiguous. Looked up from germline, CDR1 is SQVTM and CDR2 is ANQGSEA. The CDR3 extends over 13 amino acids. V lost 5 bases, J lost 1 base, and 11 bases lay in between. The CDR3 bases are TGCAGCGTTTATGGGCTACTTAACTATGGCTACACCTTC. Translated: CSVYGLLNYGYTF. Together with reference TRBV29-1 and TRBJ1-2, the CDR3 gives the full variable domain: SAVISQKPSRDICQRGTSLTIQCQVDSQVTMMFWYRQQPGQSLTLIATANQGSEATYESGFVIDKFPISRPNLTFSTLTVSNMSPEDSSIYLCSVYGLLNYGYTFGSGTRLTVV.

The DNA for the CDR3 is TGTGCCAGCAGCCAAGAGCCTGGAGGGTGGTATGGCTACACCTTC. Translating it yields CASSQEPGGWYGYTF. This chain connects TRBV14 to TRBJ1-2; D not resolved. Trimming left V 0 bases short and J 5 bases short, with 13 bases between. The CDR3 contains 15 residues. Germline CDR1 and CDR2: SGHDN and FVKESK.

With regard to this clone: Mismatch with germline at one junction end may stem from a read error. The chain employs TRBV2 and TRBJ2-1; D is undetermined. CDR1 is SNHLY, CDR2 FYNNEI, per germline. The CDR3 is 14 residues long. CDR3 coding DNA: TGTGCCAGCAGTGAAAACCTCCCCTACGATGAGCAGTTCTTC. Amino acids: CASSENLPYDEQFF. Full variable domain (rest looked up from reference TRBV2 and TRBJ2-1): EPEVTQTPSHQVTQMGQEVILRCVPISNHLYFYWYRQILGQKVEFLVSFYNNEISEKSEIFDDQFSVERPDGSNFTLKIRSTKLEDSAMYFCASSENLPYDEQFFGPGTRLTVL.